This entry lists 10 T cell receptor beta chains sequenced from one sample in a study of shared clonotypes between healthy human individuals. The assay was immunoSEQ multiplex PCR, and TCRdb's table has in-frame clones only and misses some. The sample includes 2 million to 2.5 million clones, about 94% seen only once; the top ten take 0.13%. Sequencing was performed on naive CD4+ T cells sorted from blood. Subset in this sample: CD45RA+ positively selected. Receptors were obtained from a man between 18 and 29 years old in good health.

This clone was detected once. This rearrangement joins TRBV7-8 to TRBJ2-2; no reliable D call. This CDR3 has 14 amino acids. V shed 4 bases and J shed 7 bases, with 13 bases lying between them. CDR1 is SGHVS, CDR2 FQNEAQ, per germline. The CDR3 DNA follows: TGTGCCAGCAGCTCTAGAGGTGGGAACGGGGAGCTGTTTTTT. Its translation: CASSSRGGNGELFF.

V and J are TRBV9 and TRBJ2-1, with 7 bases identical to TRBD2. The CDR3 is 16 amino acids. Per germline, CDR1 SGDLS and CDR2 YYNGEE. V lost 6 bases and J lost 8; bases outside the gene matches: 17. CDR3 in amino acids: CASNYAGSSGSDEQFF. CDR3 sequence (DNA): TGTGCCAGCAACTATGCAGGGTCTAGCGGTTCGGATGAGCAGTTCTTC.

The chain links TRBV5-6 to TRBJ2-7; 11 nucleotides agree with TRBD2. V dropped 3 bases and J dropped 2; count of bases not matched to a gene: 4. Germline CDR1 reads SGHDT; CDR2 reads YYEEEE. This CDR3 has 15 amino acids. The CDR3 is CASSSGLADTYEQYF. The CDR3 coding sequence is TGTGCCAGCAGCTCGGGACTAGCGGATACCTACGAGCAGTACTTC.

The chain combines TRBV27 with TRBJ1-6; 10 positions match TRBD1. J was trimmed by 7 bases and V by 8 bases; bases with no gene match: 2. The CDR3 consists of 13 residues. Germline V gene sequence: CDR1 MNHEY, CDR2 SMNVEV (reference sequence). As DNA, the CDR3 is TGTGCCAGCGGGGGACAGGGGAATTCACCCCTCCACTTT. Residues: CASGGQGNSPLHF.

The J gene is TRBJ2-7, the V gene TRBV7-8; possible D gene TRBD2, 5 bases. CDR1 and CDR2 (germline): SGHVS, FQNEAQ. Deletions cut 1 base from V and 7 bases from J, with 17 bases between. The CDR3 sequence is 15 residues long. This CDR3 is CASSLVVARAGEQYF. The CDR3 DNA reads TGTGCCAGCAGCTTAGTAGTAGCGAGGGCTGGAGAGCAGTACTTC.

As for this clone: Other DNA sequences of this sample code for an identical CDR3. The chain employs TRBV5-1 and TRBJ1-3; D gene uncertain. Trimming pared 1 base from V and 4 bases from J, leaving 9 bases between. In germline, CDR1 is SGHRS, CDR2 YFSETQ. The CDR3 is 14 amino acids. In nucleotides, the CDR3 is TGCGCCAGCAGCTTGAGCGGGGAAGGAAACACCATATATTTT. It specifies CASSLSGEGNTIYF.

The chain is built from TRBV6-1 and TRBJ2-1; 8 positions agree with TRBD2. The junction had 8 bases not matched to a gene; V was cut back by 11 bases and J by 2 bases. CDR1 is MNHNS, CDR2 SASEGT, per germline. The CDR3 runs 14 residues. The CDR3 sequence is CAVGPGLAYNEQFF. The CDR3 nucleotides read TGTGCCGTAGGACCGGGACTAGCCTACAATGAGCAGTTCTTC.

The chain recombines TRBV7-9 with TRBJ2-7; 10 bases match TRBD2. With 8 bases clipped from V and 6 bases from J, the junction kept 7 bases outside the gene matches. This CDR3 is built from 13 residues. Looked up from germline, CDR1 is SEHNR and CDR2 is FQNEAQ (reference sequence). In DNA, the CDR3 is TGTGCCAGCGGCCTAGCGGGAGCGGGCGAGCAGTACTTC. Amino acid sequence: CASGLAGAGEQYF.

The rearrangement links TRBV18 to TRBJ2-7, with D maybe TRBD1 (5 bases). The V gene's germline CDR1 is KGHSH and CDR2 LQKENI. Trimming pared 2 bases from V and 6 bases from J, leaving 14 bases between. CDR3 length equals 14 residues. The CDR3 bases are TGTGCCAGCTCACCAAGTCAGGTAGGGGTCGAGCAGTACTTC. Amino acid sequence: CASSPSQVGVEQYF.

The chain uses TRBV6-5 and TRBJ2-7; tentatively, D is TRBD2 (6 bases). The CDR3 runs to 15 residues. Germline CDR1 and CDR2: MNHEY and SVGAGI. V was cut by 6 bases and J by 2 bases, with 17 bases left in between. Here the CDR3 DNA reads TGTGCCAGCAGGCGCGGGACCCCGCTCACCTACGAGCAGTACTTC. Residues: CASRRGTPLTYEQYF.